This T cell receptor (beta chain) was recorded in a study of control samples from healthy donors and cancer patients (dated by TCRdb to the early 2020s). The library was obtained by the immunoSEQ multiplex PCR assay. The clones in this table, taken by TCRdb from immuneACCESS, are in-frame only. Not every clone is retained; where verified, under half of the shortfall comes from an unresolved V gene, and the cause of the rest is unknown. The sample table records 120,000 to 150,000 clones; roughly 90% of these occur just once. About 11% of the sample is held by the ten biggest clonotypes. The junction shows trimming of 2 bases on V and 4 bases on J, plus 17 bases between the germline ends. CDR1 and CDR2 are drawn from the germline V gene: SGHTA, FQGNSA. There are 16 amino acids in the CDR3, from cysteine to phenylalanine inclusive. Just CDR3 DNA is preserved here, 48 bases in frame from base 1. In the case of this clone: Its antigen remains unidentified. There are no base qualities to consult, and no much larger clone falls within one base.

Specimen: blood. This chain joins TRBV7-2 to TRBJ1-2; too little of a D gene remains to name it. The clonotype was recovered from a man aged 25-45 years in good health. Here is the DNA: TGTGCCAGCAGCTTATTGACGATAAGGGTAGGCTATGGCTACACCTTC. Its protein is CASSLLTIRVGYGYTF.